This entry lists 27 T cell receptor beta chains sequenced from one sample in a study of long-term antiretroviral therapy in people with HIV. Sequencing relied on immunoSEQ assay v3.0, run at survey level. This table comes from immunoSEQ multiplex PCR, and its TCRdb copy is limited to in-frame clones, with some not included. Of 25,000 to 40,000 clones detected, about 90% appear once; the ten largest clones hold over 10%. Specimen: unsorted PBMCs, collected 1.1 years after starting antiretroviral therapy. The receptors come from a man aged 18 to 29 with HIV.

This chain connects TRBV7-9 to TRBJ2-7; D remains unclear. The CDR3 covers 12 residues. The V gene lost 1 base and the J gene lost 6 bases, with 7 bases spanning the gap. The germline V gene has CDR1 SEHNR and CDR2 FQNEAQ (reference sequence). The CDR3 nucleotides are TGTGCCAGCAGCTTAGGGGCTTCCGAGCAGTACTTC. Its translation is CASSLGASEQYF.

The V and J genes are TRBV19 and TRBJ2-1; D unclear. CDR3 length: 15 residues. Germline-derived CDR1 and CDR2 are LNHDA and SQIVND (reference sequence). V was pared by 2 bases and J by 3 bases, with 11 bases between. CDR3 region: CASSIRPSIYNEQFF. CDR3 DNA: TGTGCCAGTAGTATAAGACCGAGCATCTACAATGAGCAGTTCTTC.

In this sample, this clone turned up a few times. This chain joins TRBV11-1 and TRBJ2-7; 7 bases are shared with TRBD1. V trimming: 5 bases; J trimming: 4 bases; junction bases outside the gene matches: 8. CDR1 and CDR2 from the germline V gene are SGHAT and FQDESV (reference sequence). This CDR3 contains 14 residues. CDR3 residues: CASSPTGANYEQYF. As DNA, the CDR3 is TGTGCCAGCAGCCCAACAGGGGCCAATTACGAGCAGTACTTC.

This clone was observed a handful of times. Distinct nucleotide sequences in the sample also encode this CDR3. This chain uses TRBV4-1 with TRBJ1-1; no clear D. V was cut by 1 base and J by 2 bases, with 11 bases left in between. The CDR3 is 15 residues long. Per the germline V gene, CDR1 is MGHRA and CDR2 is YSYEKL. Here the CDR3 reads CASSQGGPSNTEAFF. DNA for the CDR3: TGCGCCAGCAGCCAAGGAGGGCCATCCAACACTGAAGCTTTCTTT.

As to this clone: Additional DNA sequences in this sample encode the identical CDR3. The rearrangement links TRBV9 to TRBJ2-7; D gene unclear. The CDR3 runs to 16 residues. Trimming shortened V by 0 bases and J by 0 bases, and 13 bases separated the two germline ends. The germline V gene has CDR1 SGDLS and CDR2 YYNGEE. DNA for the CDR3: TGTGCCAGCAGCGTAGGCCCCGACGGAAGCTCCTACGAGCAGTACTTC. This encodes CASSVGPDGSSYEQYF.

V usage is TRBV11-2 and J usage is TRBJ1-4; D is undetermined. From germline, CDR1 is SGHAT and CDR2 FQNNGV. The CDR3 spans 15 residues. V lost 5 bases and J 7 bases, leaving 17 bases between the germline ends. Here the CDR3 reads CASSPGGRAVEKLFF. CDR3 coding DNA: TGTGCCAGCAGCCCGGGAGGGAGGGCAGTTGAAAAACTGTTTTTT.

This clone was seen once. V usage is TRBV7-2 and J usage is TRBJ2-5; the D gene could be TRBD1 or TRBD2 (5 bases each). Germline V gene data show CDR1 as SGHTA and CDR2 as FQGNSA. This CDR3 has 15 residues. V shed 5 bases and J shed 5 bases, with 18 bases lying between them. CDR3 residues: CASSPRDGRLETQYF. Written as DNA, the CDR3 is TGTGCCAGCAGCCCCCGGGACGGCCGTTTGGAGACCCAGTACTTC.

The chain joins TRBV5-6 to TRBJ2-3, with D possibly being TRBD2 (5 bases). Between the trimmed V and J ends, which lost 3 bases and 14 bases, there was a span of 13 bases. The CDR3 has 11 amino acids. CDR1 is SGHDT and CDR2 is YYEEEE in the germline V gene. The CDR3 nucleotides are TGTGCCAGCAGCTCGGGATCCTGGGCGTATTTT. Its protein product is CASSSGSWAYF.

CDR3 in DNA: TGTGCCAGCAGCCTCCAGGGACAGGTCCAAGAGACCCAGTACTTC. Translation: CASSLQGQVQETQYF. The rearrangement links TRBV7-3 to TRBJ2-5, with 8 bases lining up with TRBD1. After removal of 5 bases from V and 1 base from J, the junction contained 6 bases not matched to a gene. The CDR3 contains 15 residues. Germline V lookup: CDR1 SGHTA, CDR2 FQGTGA.

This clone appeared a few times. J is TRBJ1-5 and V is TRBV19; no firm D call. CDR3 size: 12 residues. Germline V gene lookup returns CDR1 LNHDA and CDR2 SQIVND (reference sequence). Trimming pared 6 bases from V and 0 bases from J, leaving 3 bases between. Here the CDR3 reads CASRDSNQPQHF. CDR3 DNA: TGTGCCAGTAGGGATAGCAATCAGCCCCAGCATTTT.

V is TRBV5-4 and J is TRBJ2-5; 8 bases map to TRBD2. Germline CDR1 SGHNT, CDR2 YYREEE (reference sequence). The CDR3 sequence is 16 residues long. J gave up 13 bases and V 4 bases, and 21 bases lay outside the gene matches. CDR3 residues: CASSLSGGLPLSEPYF. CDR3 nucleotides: TGTGCCAGCAGCCTGAGCGGGGGCCTTCCCCTGAGCGAGCCGTACTTC.

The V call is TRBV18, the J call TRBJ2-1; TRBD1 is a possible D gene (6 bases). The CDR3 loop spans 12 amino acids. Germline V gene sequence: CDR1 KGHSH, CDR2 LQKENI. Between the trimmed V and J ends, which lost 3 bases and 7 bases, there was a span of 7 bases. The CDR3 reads CASSPQGNEQFF. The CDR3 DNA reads TGTGCCAGCTCACCTCAGGGGAATGAGCAGTTCTTC.

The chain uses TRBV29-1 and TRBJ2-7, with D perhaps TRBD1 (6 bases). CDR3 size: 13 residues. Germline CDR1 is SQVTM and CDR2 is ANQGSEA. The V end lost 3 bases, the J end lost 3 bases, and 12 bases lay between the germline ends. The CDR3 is CSVEIPGVYEQYF. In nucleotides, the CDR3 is TGCAGCGTTGAGATTCCAGGGGTCTACGAGCAGTACTTC.

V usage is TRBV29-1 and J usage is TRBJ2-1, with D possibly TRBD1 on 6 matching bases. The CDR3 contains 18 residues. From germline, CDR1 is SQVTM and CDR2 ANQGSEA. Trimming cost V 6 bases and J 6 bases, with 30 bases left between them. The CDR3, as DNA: TGCAGCGTACCGGGTGAGCTGCGAGGGGGAGATTCCGGCAATGAGCAGTTCTTC. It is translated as CSVPGELRGGDSGNEQFF.

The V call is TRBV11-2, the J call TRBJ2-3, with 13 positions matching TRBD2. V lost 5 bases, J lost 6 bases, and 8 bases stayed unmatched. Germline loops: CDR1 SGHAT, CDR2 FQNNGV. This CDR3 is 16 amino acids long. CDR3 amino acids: CASSPGLAGPWDTQYF. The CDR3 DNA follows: TGTGCCAGCAGCCCGGGACTAGCGGGGCCCTGGGATACGCAGTATTTT.

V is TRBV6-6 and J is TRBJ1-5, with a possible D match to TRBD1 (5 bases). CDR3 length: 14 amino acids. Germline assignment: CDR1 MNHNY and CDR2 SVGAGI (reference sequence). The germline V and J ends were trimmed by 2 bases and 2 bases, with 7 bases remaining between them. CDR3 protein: CASSYQGGNQPQHF. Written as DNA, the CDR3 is TGTGCCAGCAGTTACCAGGGTGGCAATCAGCCCCAGCATTTT.

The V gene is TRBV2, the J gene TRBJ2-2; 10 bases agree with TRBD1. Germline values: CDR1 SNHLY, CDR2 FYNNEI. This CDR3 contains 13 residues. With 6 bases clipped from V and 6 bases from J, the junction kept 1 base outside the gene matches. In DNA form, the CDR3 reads TGTGCCAGCAGGGACAGGGGGTCCGGGGAGCTGTTTTTT. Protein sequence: CASRDRGSGELFF.

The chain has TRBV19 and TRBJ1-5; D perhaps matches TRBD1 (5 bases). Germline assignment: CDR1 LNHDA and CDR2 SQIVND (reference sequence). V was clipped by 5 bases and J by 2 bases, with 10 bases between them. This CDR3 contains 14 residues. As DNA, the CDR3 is TGTGCCAGTAGTCCCGGGGGAGGCAATCAGCCCCAGCATTTT. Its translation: CASSPGGGNQPQHF.

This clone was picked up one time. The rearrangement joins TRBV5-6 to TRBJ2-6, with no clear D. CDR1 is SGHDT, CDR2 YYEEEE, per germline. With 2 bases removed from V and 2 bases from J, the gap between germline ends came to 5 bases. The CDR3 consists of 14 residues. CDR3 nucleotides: TGTGCCAGCAGCTTTCGGGCTGGGGCCAACGTCCTGACTTTC. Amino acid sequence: CASSFRAGANVLTF.

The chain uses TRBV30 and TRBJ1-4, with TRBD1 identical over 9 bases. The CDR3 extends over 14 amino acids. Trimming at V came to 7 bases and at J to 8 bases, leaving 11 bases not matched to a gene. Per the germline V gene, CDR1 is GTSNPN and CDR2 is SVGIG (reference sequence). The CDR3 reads CASLGGQGWEKLFF. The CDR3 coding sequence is TGTGCCTCGCTGGGGGGACAGGGATGGGAAAAACTGTTTTTT.

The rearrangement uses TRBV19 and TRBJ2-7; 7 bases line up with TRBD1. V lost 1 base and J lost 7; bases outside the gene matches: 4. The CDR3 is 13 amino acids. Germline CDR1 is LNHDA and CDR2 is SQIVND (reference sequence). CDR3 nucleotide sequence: TGTGCCAGTAGTATAGGGTCAGGGGGAGAGCAGTACTTC. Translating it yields CASSIGSGGEQYF.

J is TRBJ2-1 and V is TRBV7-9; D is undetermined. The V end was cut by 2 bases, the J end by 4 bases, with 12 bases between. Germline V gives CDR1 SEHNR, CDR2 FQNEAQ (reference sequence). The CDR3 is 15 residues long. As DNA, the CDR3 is TGTGCCAGCAGCTTAACTGGGGTAGCTTACAATGAGCAGTTCTTC. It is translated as CASSLTGVAYNEQFF.

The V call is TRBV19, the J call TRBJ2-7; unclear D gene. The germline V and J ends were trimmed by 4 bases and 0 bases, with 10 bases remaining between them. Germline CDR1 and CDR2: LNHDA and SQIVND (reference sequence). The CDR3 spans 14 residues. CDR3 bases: TGTGCCAGTAGTACGACTGTCAGCTCCTACGAGCAGTACTTC. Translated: CASSTTVSSYEQYF.

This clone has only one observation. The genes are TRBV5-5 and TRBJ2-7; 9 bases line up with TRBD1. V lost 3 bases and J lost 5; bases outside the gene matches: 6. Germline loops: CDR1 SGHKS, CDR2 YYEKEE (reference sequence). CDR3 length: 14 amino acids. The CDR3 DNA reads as TGTGCCAGCAGCTCCCGGGACAGGGTCGACGAGCAGTACTTC. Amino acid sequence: CASSSRDRVDEQYF.

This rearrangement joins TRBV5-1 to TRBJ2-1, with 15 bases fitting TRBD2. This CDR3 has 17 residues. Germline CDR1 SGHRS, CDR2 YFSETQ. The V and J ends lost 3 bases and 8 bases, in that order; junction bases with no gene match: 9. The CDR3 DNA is TGCGCCAGCAGCTCACAAGGACTAGCGGGAGGGCCCGATGAGCAGTTCTTC. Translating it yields CASSSQGLAGGPDEQFF.

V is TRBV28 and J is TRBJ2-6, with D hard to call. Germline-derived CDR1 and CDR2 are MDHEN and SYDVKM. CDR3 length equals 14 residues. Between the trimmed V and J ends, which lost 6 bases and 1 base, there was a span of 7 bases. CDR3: CASSYRSGANVLTF. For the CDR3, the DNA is TGTGCCAGCAGCTACCGGTCTGGGGCCAACGTCCTGACTTTC.

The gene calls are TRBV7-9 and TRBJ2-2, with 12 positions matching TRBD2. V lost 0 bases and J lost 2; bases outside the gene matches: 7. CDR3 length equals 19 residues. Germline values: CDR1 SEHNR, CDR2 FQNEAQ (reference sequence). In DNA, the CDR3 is TGTGCCAGCAGCTTAGCACGCCTAGCGGGAGGGTCCAACACCGGGGAGCTGTTTTTT. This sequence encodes CASSLARLAGGSNTGELFF.